These 25 T cell receptor beta chains came from one sample sequenced in a study of Graves' ophthalmopathy and Graves' hyperthyroidism. The authors amplified TCR beta CDR3 regions from RNA transcripts. The first-round RT-PCR employed HTBI primers together with the Qiagen OneStep RT-PCR kit. A multiplex PCR was then performed as the second round. TCRdb redid the calling of the multiplex PCR reads with MiXCR, one entry per CDR3 protein. This table has around 670,000 distinct CDR3 sequences, about 44% appearing once. The sequenced sample was peripheral blood. Receptors originate from an adult man with Graves' ophthalmopathy.

A note on this clonotype: This may stem from a read error, because a much larger clone lies one nucleotide away. J is TRBJ1-2 and V is TRBV15, with 7 positions matching TRBD1. This CDR3 comprises 15 residues. J gave up 2 bases and V 5 bases, and 8 bases lay outside the gene matches. Germline V CDR1 and CDR2: LNHNV, YYDKDF (reference sequence). The DNA of the CDR3 is TGTGCCACCAGCCCGACCGGGACAGTGAACTATGGCTACACCTTC. Translating gives CATSPTGTVNYGYTF.

In its sample, this clonotype was seen many times. The CDR3 sequence is CASSSGGSNSPLHF. The CDR3 nucleotides are TGCGCCAGCAGTTCAGGGGGAAGTAATTCACCCCTCCACTTT. The chain carries TRBV10-1 and TRBJ1-6, with 7 bases aligning to TRBD1. This CDR3 is built from 14 residues. Germline CDR1 reads WNHNN; CDR2 reads SYGVQD (reference sequence). V trimming: 5 bases; J trimming: 6 bases; junction bases outside the gene matches: 4.

This rearrangement joins TRBV5-6 to TRBJ1-1; weak D call: TRBD1 (6 bases). Germline loops: CDR1 SGHDT, CDR2 YYEEEE. The germline V and J ends were trimmed by 1 base and 5 bases, with 12 bases remaining between them. The CDR3 spans 14 residues. CDR3 residues: CASSLRGAYTEAFF. The CDR3 bases are TGTGCCAGCAGCTTGCGGGGGGCGTATACTGAAGCTTTCTTT.

Turning to this clonotype: One end of the junction does not line up with germline, which may come from a read error. This rearrangement joins TRBV2 to TRBJ1-2, with D tentatively TRBD1 (6 bases). Germline V CDR1 and CDR2: SNHLY, FYNNEI. The CDR3 runs 14 residues. The CDR3 DNA reads as TGTGCCAGCAGGCCGGACAGCATGAACTACGGCTACACCTTC. Protein: CASRPDSMNYGYTF. The variable domain in full, with the rest retrieved from reference TRBV2 and TRBJ1-2, is EPEVTQTPSHQVTQMGQEVILRCVPISNHLYFYWYRQILGQKVEFLVSFYNNEISEKSEIFDDQFSVERPDGSNFTLKIRSTKLEDSAMYFCASRPDSMNYGYTFGSGTRLTVV.

Of note for this clonotype: A much larger clone differs by one base, so this may be a read error. The chain recombines TRBV7-6 with TRBJ1-1, with D unresolved. Germline V gene lookup returns CDR1 SGHVS and CDR2 FNYEAQ. The CDR3 length is 16 residues. The V gene lost 0 bases and the J gene lost 4 bases, with 15 bases spanning the gap. The CDR3 sequence is CASSLAQAQLSTEAFF. The DNA of the CDR3 is TGTGCCAGCAGCTTAGCCCAGGCACAGCTTAGCACTGAAGCTTTCTTT. The full variable domain, completed using reference TRBV7-6 and TRBJ1-1, is GAGVSQSPRYKVTKRGQDVALRCDPISGHVSLYWYRQALGQGPEFLTYFNYEAQQDKSGLPNDRFSAERPEGSISTLTIQRTEQRDSAMYRCASSLAQAQLSTEAFFGQGTRLTVV.

This clonotype was counted ten times or more. The chain links TRBV20-1 to TRBJ1-2; possible D gene TRBD1, 6 bases. The germline V gene encodes CDR1 DFQATT and CDR2 SNEGSKA (reference sequence). Trimming took 1 base from V and 0 from J, leaving 9 bases between them. This CDR3 contains 14 residues. As DNA, the CDR3 is TGCAGTGCTAGAGGGGGACAAACTAACTATGGCTACACCTTC. Encoded protein: CSARGGQTNYGYTF.

The chain employs TRBV2 and TRBJ2-7; D possibly corresponds to TRBD2 (5 bases). This CDR3 is 13 amino acids long. Trimming shortened V by 4 bases and J by 5 bases, and 12 bases separated the two germline ends. The germline V gene has CDR1 SNHLY and CDR2 FYNNEI. CDR3: CASSVHRRHEQYF. As DNA, the CDR3 is TGTGCCAGCAGTGTGCATAGGAGGCACGAGCAGTACTTC.

The chain has TRBV9 and TRBJ2-5, with TRBD2 identical over 10 bases. V lost 3 bases, J lost 5 bases, and 10 bases stayed unmatched. The length of the CDR3 is 16 residues. CDR1 is SGDLS and CDR2 is YYNGEE in the germline V gene. The CDR3 coding sequence is TGTGCCAGCAGCGCCGAGACTAGCGGGTGGGGCGAGACCCAGTACTTC. As protein: CASSAETSGWGETQYF.

The chain uses TRBV19 and TRBJ1-5; D unresolved. Germline-derived CDR1 and CDR2 are LNHDA and SQIVND (reference sequence). This CDR3 is built from 14 residues. V lost 2 bases to trimming and J lost 1 base, with 6 bases between them. This CDR3 reads CASSIQWSNQPQHF. CDR3 bases: TGTGCCAGTAGTATACAGTGGAGCAATCAGCCCCAGCATTTT.

As regards this clonotype: A much larger clone sits a single nucleotide away, making a read error possible. The V call is TRBV11-2, the J call TRBJ1-2; D is perhaps TRBD1 (5 bases). The CDR3 extends over 12 amino acids. Germline lookup yields CDR1 SGHAT and CDR2 FQNNGV. CDR3 nucleotides: TGTGTCAGCAGCTTAGAAGGGGACGGCTACACCTTC. It codes for CVSSLEGDGYTF.

This chain joins TRBV7-9 and TRBJ1-1; TRBD1 is a possible D gene (5 bases). Germline assignment: CDR1 SEHNR and CDR2 FQNEAQ (reference sequence). The V end was cut by 5 bases, the J end by 4 bases, with 29 bases between. CDR3 length: 19 residues. The CDR3 DNA reads TGTGCCAGCAGCCGGAAAGTTAAACAGGCTCCCGATTGGGTCACTGAAGCTTTCTTT. Translation gives CASSRKVKQAPDWVTEAFF.

A remark on this clonotype: A read error is possible here, since a much larger clone lies one base away. This sequence joins TRBV9 and TRBJ1-2; D not certain. Germline CDR1 and CDR2: SGDLS and YYNGEE. This CDR3 region has 14 residues. Trimming shortened V by 0 bases and J by 4 bases, and 10 bases separated the two germline ends. The CDR3 DNA follows: TGTGCCAGCAGCGTAGGGAAGAGTGCCTATGGCTACACCTTC. Protein sequence: CASSVGKSAYGYTF. Filled out from reference TRBV9 and TRBJ1-2, the complete variable domain reads DSGVTQTPKHLITATGQRVTLRCSPRSGDLSVYWYQQSLDQGLQFLIQYYNGEERAKGNILERFSAQQFPDLHSELNLSSLELGDSALYFCASSVGKSAYGYTFGSGTRLTVV.

The chain joins TRBV29-1 to TRBJ1-2; D call uncertain. The CDR3 is 14 amino acids. Trimming took off 3 bases at V and 7 bases at J, with 18 bases between the two ends. Germline V lookup: CDR1 SQVTM, CDR2 ANQGSEA. The CDR3 DNA is TGCAGCGTTGAGGAGCCGAATGGTTGGGGTGGCTACACCTTC. It translates to CSVEEPNGWGGYTF.

This clonotype was counted once. The chain uses TRBV10-3 and TRBJ2-7, with a possible D match to TRBD2 (5 bases). The ends were cut back, 3 bases at V and 3 bases at J, with 15 bases in the middle. The CDR3 is made up of 15 amino acids. Germline V lookup: CDR1 ENHRY, CDR2 SYGVKD. The DNA of the CDR3 is TGTGCCATCAGTGAAGACCATTACGGGGTCTACGAGCAGTACTTC. It codes for CAISEDHYGVYEQYF.

Of note for this clonotype: At one end, the junction sequence differs from germline, possibly due to a read error. J is TRBJ2-2 and V is TRBV25-1; D not resolved. The germline V gene has CDR1 MGHDK and CDR2 SYGVNS. The CDR3 runs to 14 residues. The CDR3 DNA reads TGTGCCAGCAGTGAGTCCCTGTACACCGGTGAGCTGTTTTTT. It translates to CASSESLYTGELFF. Full variable domain (missing parts from reference TRBV25-1 and TRBJ2-2): EADIYQTPRYLVIGTGKKITLECSQTMGHDKMYWYQQDPGMELHLIHYSYGVNSTEKGDLSSESTVSRIRTEHFPLTLESARPSHTSQYLCASSESLYTGELFFGEGSRLTVL.

The table lists this clonotype with a few counts. The chain combines TRBV10-3 with TRBJ1-3, with unresolved D. The V end was cut by 10 bases, the J end by 0 bases, with 16 bases between. The CDR3 extends over 15 amino acids. Looked up from germline, CDR1 is ENHRY and CDR2 is SYGVKD. The CDR3 DNA follows: TGTGCCAGCATGACCGCGACGTACTCTGGAAACACCATATATTTT. Protein: CASMTATYSGNTIYF.

The chain has TRBV28 and TRBJ1-2; no firm D call. Germline values: CDR1 MDHEN, CDR2 SYDVKM. The CDR3 is 13 residues long. The germline V and J ends were trimmed by 5 bases and 0 bases, with 7 bases remaining between them. For the CDR3, the DNA is TGTGCCAGCAGTCACACCTCTAACTATGGCTACACCTTC. It is translated as CASSHTSNYGYTF.

This clonotype was seen more than once but under ten times. Here the CDR3 DNA reads TGTGCCAGCAGTTTATCGGGGACGGACAGGGTCACTGAAGCTTTCTTT. Protein: CASSLSGTDRVTEAFF. This chain connects TRBV27 to TRBJ1-1; 8 bases agree with TRBD1. This CDR3 contains 16 residues. V was clipped by 0 bases and J by 4 bases; unmatched bases: 7. CDR1 is MNHEY, CDR2 SMNVEV, per germline (reference sequence).

As regards this clonotype: No conserved phenylalanine or tryptophan ends this CDR3, so it is likely a read error. The DNA is left out, because the CDR3 cannot be placed on it with certainty; the CDR3 is given as TCRdb lists it. This chain connects TRBV29-1 to TRBJ2-2; TRBD2, the D gene given by the table, was not confirmed from the DNA. The CDR3 is made up of 19 amino acids, end residues included. CDR1 and CDR2 from the germline V gene are SQVTM and ANQGSEA. CDR3 amino acids: CSVVAEGLAGGANTGEVCE.

This clonotype was seen ten or more times. CDR3: CASSTGHNSPLHF. The CDR3 region has the DNA TGTGCCAGCAGTACAGGGCACAATTCACCCCTCCACTTT. This chain uses TRBV25-1 with TRBJ1-6; tentative D call: TRBD1 (6 bases). The germline CDR1 and CDR2 sequences are MGHDK and SYGVNS. Trimming stripped 5 bases from V and 7 bases from J, with 9 bases between. CDR3 length: 13 amino acids.

Only a few counts were recorded for this clonotype. The chain uses TRBV20-1 and TRBJ2-7; 9 bases align to TRBD1. After removal of 0 bases from V and 5 bases from J, the junction contained 11 bases not matched to a gene. The V gene's germline CDR1 is DFQATT and CDR2 SNEGSKA (reference sequence). This CDR3 is built from 16 residues. CDR3 sequence: CSARDYSGTGTNEQYF. The CDR3, as DNA: TGCAGTGCTAGAGATTATTCCGGGACAGGGACCAACGAGCAGTACTTC.

Ten or more counts support this clonotype. The chain couples TRBV19 to TRBJ1-5, with no clear D. Germline CDR1 is LNHDA and CDR2 is SQIVND (reference sequence). The V end lost 9 bases, the J end lost 0 bases, and 12 bases lay between the germline ends. This CDR3 is built from 14 residues. This CDR3 reads CASCESYSNQPQHF. CDR3 bases: TGTGCCAGCTGTGAAAGCTATAGCAATCAGCCCCAGCATTTT. Complete variable domain (other parts from reference TRBV19 and TRBJ1-5): DGGITQSPKYLFRKEGQNVTLSCEQNLNHDAMYWYRQDPGQGLRLIYYSQIVNDFQKGDIAEGYSVSREKKESFPLTVTSAQKNPTAFYLCASCESYSNQPQHFGDGTRLSIL.

Worth noting for this clonotype: A much larger clonotype is one base distant, so this may be a read error. The genes are TRBV7-2 and TRBJ1-2, with D possibly TRBD1 on 6 matching bases. The CDR3 is 13 amino acids. Germline CDR1 reads SGHTA; CDR2 reads FQGNSA. The CDR3 DNA is TGTGCCGGCAGCTTAGGTTCAGGGGTCGGCTACACCTTC. Encoded protein: CAGSLGSGVGYTF.

The J gene is TRBJ2-7, the V gene TRBV7-6, with D maybe TRBD2 (6 bases). CDR1 and CDR2 from the germline V gene are SGHVS and FNYEAQ. This CDR3 contains 14 residues. V was trimmed by 4 bases and J by 3 bases, leaving 13 bases between them. This CDR3 is CASSSSGTHYEQYF. DNA of the CDR3: TGTGCCAGCAGCTCGTCCGGGACTCACTACGAGCAGTACTTC.

This sequence joins TRBV20-1 and TRBJ1-1; no definite D call. V was shortened by 3 bases and J by 6 bases, with 11 bases between the two germline ends. CDR1 is DFQATT, CDR2 SNEGSKA, per germline (reference sequence). The CDR3 runs to 12 residues. DNA of the CDR3: TGCAGTGCTAGTCCCCTAAGGGCTGAAGCTTTCTTT. This codes for CSASPLRAEAFF.